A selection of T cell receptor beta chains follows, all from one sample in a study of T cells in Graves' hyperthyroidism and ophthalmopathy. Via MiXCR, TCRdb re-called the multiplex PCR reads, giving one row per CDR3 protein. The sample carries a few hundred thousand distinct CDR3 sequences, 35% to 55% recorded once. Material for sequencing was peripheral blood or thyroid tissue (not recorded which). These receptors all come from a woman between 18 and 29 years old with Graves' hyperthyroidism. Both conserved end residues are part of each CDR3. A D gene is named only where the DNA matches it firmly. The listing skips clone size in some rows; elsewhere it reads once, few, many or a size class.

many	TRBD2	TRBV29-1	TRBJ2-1	CSVVGLAGVEQFF	TGCAGCGTTGTGGGACTAGCGGGAGTAGAGCAGTTCTTC
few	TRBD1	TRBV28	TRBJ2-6	CASSYDRAEFSGANVLTF	TGTGCCAGCAGTTATGACAGGGCGGAATTCTCTGGGGCCAACGTCCTGACTTTC
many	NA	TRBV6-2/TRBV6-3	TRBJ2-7	CASSYSSNEQYF	TGTGCCAGCAGTTACTCGAGCAACGAGCAGTACTTC
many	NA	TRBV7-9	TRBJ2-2	CASSHGAGELFF	TGTGCCAGCAGCCACGGGGCCGGGGAGCTGTTTTTT
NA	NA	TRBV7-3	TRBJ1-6	CASSPDGLYNSPLHF	TGTGCCAGCAGCCCAGATGGCCTTTATAATTCACCCCTCCACTTT
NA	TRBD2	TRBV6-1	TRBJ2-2	CASSEGGSFTGELFF	TGTGCCAGCAGTGAAGGCGGGAGTTTCACCGGGGAGCTGTTTTTT
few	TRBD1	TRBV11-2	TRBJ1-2	CASSLDRGRTNGYTF	TGTGCCAGCAGCTTAGACAGGGGGCGTACCAATGGCTACACCTTC
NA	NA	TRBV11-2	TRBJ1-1	CASSLDRVRGTEAFF	TGTGCCAGCAGCTTAGACAGGGTCCGGGGCACTGAAGCTTTCTTT
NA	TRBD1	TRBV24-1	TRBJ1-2	CATSDLEGQGHHTYGYTF	TGTGCCACCAGTGATTTAGAGGGACAGGGACATCATACCTATGGCTACACCTTC
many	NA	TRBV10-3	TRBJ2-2	CAISELSGEGTGELFF	TGTGCCATCAGTGAGTTAAGCGGAGAGGGGACCGGGGAGCTGTTTTTT